The clone carrying this TCR beta chain was detected only once. The protocol was immunoSEQ multiplex PCR, while the TCRdb copy is restricted to in-frame clones and leaves out a portion. This table holds some 170,000 clones, under 95% found once. Between the trimmed V and J ends, which lost 3 bases and 0 bases, there was a span of 2 bases. The CDR3 is 12 residues long. The sample is drawn from a study of blood T cell repertoires in COVID-19. Study-wide context: Collection of acute and convalescent COVID-19 samples took place in the United States, Italy and Spain.

Sequenced material: peripheral blood. The V call is TRBV12-3 or TRBV12-4, the J call TRBJ1-1, with unresolved D. The clonotype was recovered from a man aged 55 to 70 with active or convalescent COVID-19. CDR3 protein: CASSFMNTEAFF. The DNA for the CDR3 is TGTGCCAGCAGTTTCATGAACACTGAAGCTTTCTTT.